This T cell receptor beta chain appears in the sequencing data of a study of control samples from healthy donors and cancer patients. Method: immunoSEQ multiplex PCR; TCRdb's copy keeps in-frame clones and lacks some. The data contain tens of thousands of clones, about 88% of them singletons. The CDR3 has 17 residues. V was cut by 0 bases and J by 0 bases, with 12 bases left in between. Looked up from germline, CDR1 is LGHDT and CDR2 is YNNKEL (reference sequence). Material for sequencing was blood. This rearrangement joins TRBV3-1 (or the pseudogene TRBV3-2) to TRBJ2-1; D possibly matches TRBD1 or TRBD2 (6 bases each). The source is a woman between 70 and 85 years old in good health. The CDR3, as DNA: TGTGCCAGCAGCCAAGATAAGGGGGGAAGCTCCTACAATGAGCAGTTCTTC. This codes for CASSQDKGGSSYNEQFF.